What follows are 13 T cell receptor beta chains derived from one specimen sequenced in a study of CD8 T cells in ankylosing spondylitis. TCRdb ran MiXCR on the 5' RACE reads and lists one entry per CDR3 protein. The sample yields some 130,000 distinct CDR3 sequences, approximately 14% seen once. The sample consisted of blood, either unsorted or a sorted T cell fraction (not recorded which). Receptors originate from a female donor with ankylosing spondylitis or in good health (not recorded which).

This clonotype occurred a few times. The chain combines TRBV7-9 with TRBJ1-5; D possibly corresponds to TRBD1 (5 bases). Trimming stripped 5 bases from V and 4 bases from J, with 18 bases between. This CDR3 is 16 amino acids long. CDR1 is SEHNR and CDR2 is FQNEAQ in the germline V gene (reference sequence). Here the CDR3 DNA reads TGTGCCAGCAGCCCCACCGGGACGGAAGGTAATCAGCCCCAGCATTTT. As protein: CASSPTGTEGNQPQHF.

This clonotype was recorded many times. The chain joins TRBV29-1 to TRBJ2-5; TRBD2 is a possible D gene (6 bases). Trimming took 4 bases from V and 4 from J, leaving 16 bases between them. The CDR3 runs to 14 residues. The V gene's germline CDR1 is SQVTM and CDR2 ANQGSEA. CDR3 DNA sequence: TGCAGCGTTGCGTGGTCGGGAGCGGGAGAGACCCAGTACTTC. This gives the protein CSVAWSGAGETQYF.

V is TRBV20-1 and J is TRBJ2-2; TRBD2 agrees at 10 bases. After removal of 3 bases from V and 0 bases from J, the junction contained 7 bases not matched to a gene. Germline V CDR1 and CDR2: DFQATT, SNEGSKA (reference sequence). This CDR3 contains 17 residues. CDR3 residues: CSAREASGSSNTGELFF. CDR3 DNA sequence: TGCAGTGCTAGGGAGGCTAGCGGGAGTTCGAACACCGGGGAGCTGTTTTTT.

This clonotype was recorded a few times. The chain couples TRBV7-3 to TRBJ2-1; no firm D call. The CDR3 extends over 13 amino acids. Trimming pared 9 bases from V and 5 bases from J, leaving 14 bases between. The germline gives CDR1 SGHTA, CDR2 FQGTGA. DNA of the CDR3: TGTGCCAGTAGTGCCGGACGGAACAATGAGCAGTTCTTC. Its translation: CASSAGRNNEQFF. Full variable domain (missing parts from reference TRBV7-3 and TRBJ2-1): GAGVSQTPSNKVTEKGKYVELRCDPISGHTALYWYRQSLGQGPEFLIYFQGTGAADDSGLPNDRFFAVRPEGSVSTLKIQRTERGDSAVYLCASSAGRNNEQFFGPGTRLTVL.

Comment on this clonotype: At one end, the junction sequence differs from germline, possibly due to a read error. The V call is TRBV12-3 or TRBV12-4, the J call TRBJ1-2; no reliable D call. The CDR3 covers 13 residues. CDR3 loop: CASSLAGNYGDTF. The DNA of the CDR3 is TGTGCCAGCAGTTTAGCAGGGAACTATGGCGACACCTTC.

The table lists this clonotype with many counts. The gene calls are TRBV9 and TRBJ2-2; maybe TRBD2 (6 bases). The CDR3 has 16 residues. Germline CDR1 is SGDLS and CDR2 is YYNGEE. With 0 bases removed from V and 6 bases from J, the gap between germline ends came to 15 bases. For the CDR3, the DNA is TGTGCCAGCAGCGTAGTTCCGGGAGAGACGGCCGGGGAGCTGTTTTTT. As protein: CASSVVPGETAGELFF.

This clonotype was detected only a few times. This chain links TRBV7-8 with TRBJ2-7; D ambiguous. Trimming shortened V by 8 bases and J by 5 bases, and 10 bases separated the two germline ends. The CDR3 has 11 residues. The germline gives CDR1 SGHVS, CDR2 FQNEAQ. This CDR3 reads CASFSSHEQYF. CDR3 nucleotide sequence: TGTGCCAGCTTTTCGTCCCACGAGCAGTACTTC.

The V call is TRBV5-5, the J call TRBJ2-2; possible D gene TRBD2, 7 bases. From germline, CDR1 is SGHKS and CDR2 YYEKEE (reference sequence). Trimming removed 4 bases at V and 6 bases at J, with 13 bases between. This CDR3 contains 14 residues. CDR3 region: CASSAGDYSGELFF. CDR3 sequence (DNA): TGTGCCAGCAGCGCAGGGGACTACTCCGGGGAGCTGTTTTTT.

This sequence joins TRBV5-1 and TRBJ2-5; 13 bases map to TRBD2. The V segment lost 2 bases and the J segment 5 bases; nucleotides outside the gene matches: 12. Germline CDR1 reads SGHRS; CDR2 reads YFSETQ. This CDR3 is built from 18 residues. CDR3: CASSFSYRLAGGYETQYF. The CDR3 nucleotides read TGCGCCAGCAGCTTCTCCTACCGACTAGCGGGGGGATACGAGACCCAGTACTTC.

The rearrangement links TRBV20-1 to TRBJ2-1; unclear D gene. V dropped 3 bases and J dropped 0 bases, with 15 bases sitting between them. The germline V gene has CDR1 DFQATT and CDR2 SNEGSKA (reference sequence). There are 16 residues in the CDR3. The DNA for the CDR3 is TGCAGTGCTAGGTCTGGCAGAATGAGCTCCTACAATGAGCAGTTCTTC. It codes for CSARSGRMSSYNEQFF.

This chain uses TRBV4-1 with TRBJ2-3, with 15 bases aligning to TRBD2. This CDR3 region has 18 residues. Germline trimming cut 4 bases from V and 3 bases from J; bases unmatched to any gene: 8. The germline CDR1 and CDR2 sequences are MGHRA and YSYEKL. This CDR3 reads CASSLGLAGGPITDTQYF. The CDR3 nucleotides are TGCGCCAGCAGCCTCGGACTAGCGGGAGGGCCAATTACAGATACGCAGTATTTT.

The CDR3 loop reads CASRTGLGNTEAFF. Here the CDR3 DNA reads TGTGCCAGCAGGACAGGGTTGGGGAACACTGAAGCTTTCTTT. The chain is built from TRBV2 and TRBJ1-1, with 7 bases that match TRBD1. Germline assignment: CDR1 SNHLY and CDR2 FYNNEI. The CDR3 is made up of 14 amino acids. V shed 6 bases and J 1 base; nucleotides not matched to a gene: 5.

This clonotype was seen more than once but under ten times. The rearrangement links TRBV7-3 to TRBJ2-1; TRBD2 matches at 8 bases. CDR3 length: 15 amino acids. The trim removed 4 bases at V and 4 bases at J, leaving 6 bases unmatched. Per the germline V gene, CDR1 is SGHTA and CDR2 is FQGTGA. CDR3 in amino acids: CASSSGGVAYNEQFF. The CDR3 DNA sequence: TGTGCCAGCAGCTCCGGGGGGGTAGCTTACAATGAGCAGTTCTTC.